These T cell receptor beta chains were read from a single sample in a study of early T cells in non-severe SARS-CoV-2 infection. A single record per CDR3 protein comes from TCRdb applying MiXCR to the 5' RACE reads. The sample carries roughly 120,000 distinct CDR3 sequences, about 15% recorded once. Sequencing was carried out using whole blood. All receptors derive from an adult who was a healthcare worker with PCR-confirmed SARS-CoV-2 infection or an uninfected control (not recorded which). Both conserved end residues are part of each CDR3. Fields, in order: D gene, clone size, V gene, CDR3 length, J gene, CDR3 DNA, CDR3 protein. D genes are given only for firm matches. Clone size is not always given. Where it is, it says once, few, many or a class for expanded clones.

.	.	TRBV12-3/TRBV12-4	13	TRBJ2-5	TGTGCCAGCAGCCCATCGGGTTTTGGGACCCAGTACTTC	CASSPSGFGTQYF
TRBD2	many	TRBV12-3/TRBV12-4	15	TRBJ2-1	TGTGCCAGCAGTCAAACTAGCGGGTTATACGGTGAGCAGTTCTTC	CASSQTSGLYGEQFF
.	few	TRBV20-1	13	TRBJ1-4	TGCAGTGCTAGAGGGGGCAAGGATGAAAAACTGTTTTTT	CSARGGKDEKLFF
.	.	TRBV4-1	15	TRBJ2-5	TGCGCCAGCAGCCAAGATTACAGGGTCCAAGAGACCCAGTACTTC	CASSQDYRVQETQYF
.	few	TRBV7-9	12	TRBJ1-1	TGTGCCAGCAGCTTAGCGCTCGAAGAAGCTTTCTTT	CASSLALEEAFF
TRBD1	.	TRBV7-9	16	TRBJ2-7	TGTGCCAGCAGCTTAGCCAACCTAGACAGGGGGGGCGAGCAGTACTTC	CASSLANLDRGGEQYF
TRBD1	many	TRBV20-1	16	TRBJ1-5	TGCAGTGCCCCGAAACGGGGGACAGGGAACAAACAGCCCCAGCATTTT	CSAPKRGTGNKQPQHF
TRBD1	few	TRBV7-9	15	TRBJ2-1	TGTGCCAGCAGCCTTGACAGGGGGGATAACAATGAGCAGTTCTTC	CASSLDRGDNNEQFF
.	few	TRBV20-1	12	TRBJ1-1	TGCAGTCTGCTCGGAGGGGACACTGAAGCTTTCTTT	CSLLGGDTEAFF
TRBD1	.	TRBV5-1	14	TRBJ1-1	TGCGCCAGCAGCTTCAACACAGGGGGCACTGAAGCTTTCTTT	CASSFNTGGTEAFF
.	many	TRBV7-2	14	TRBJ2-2	TGTGCCAGCAGCTTAGGACAGGCCACCGGGGAGCTGTTTTTT	CASSLGQATGELFF
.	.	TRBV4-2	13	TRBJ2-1	TGTGCCAGCAGCCAAGAGAGCCACAATGAGCAGTTCTTC	CASSQESHNEQFF
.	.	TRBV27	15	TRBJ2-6	TGTGCCAGCAGTACCATGACCGCTGGGGCCAACGTCCTGACTTTC	CASSTMTAGANVLTF
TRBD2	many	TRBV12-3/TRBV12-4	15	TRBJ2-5	TGTGCCAGCAGTTTATGGACTAGCGGCCAAGAGACCCAGTACTTC	CASSLWTSGQETQYF
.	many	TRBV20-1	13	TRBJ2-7	TGCAGTGCCCCCGACAGGAGCTCCTACGAGCAGTACTTC	CSAPDRSSYEQYF
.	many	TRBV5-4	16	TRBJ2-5	TGTGCCAGCAGCTTGGAGGCAGGGGTAAACGAAAAGACCCAGTACTTC	CASSLEAGVNEKTQYF
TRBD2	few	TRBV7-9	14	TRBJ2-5	TGTGCCAGCAGCTTAACTAGCGGGTTCGAGACCCAGTACTTC	CASSLTSGFETQYF
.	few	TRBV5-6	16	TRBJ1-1	TGTGCCAGCAGCTTGGTCTCCACACGTATGAACACTGAAGCTTTCTTT	CASSLVSTRMNTEAFF
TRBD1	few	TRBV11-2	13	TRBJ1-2	TGTGCCAGCAGGACGGGACAGGGGGGCGGCTACACCTTC	CASRTGQGGGYTF
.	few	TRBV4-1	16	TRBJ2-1	TGCGCCAGCAGCCAAGAATCAGGACTGGACTACAATGAGCAGTTCTTC	CASSQESGLDYNEQFF
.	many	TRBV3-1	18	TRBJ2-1	TGTGCCAGCAGCCAAGACCACCCTCATAGGGGGGGGAACAATGAGCAGTTCTTC	CASSQDHPHRGGNNEQFF
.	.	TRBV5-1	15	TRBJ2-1	TGCGCCAGCAGCCTCACAGGGAGGGGTCCCAATGAGCAGTTCTTC	CASSLTGRGPNEQFF
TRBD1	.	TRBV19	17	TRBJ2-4	TGTGCCAGTAGTACACTGGACAGGGGGCTAGCCAAAAACATTCAGTACTTC	CASSTLDRGLAKNIQYF
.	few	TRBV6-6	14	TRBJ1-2	TGTGCCAGCAGTTACGGGGGGAACTTCTATGGCTACACCTTC	CASSYGGNFYGYTF
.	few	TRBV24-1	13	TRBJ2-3	TGTGCCACCAGTGAACAACGCACAGATACGCAGTATTTT	CATSEQRTDTQYF
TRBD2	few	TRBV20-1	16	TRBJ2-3	TGCAGTGCTAGATTACCGGGACTAGCGGCCACAGATACGCAGTATTTT	CSARLPGLAATDTQYF
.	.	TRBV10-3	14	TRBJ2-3	TGTGCCACAGGCCCCAGGGGGGGGGAAGATACGCAGTATTTT	CATGPRGGEDTQYF
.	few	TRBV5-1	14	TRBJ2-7	TGCGCCAGCAGCTCTTTGGGCCGAGCCTACGAGCAGTACTTC	CASSSLGRAYEQYF
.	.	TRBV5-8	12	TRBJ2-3	TGTGCCCTCAGGACGGGGGCAGATACGCAGTATTTT	CALRTGADTQYF
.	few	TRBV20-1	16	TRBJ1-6	TGCAGTGCCCGAAAGGGAGATAGCTCCTATAATTCACCCCTCCACTTT	CSARKGDSSYNSPLHF
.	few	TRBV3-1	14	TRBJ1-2	TGTGCCAGCAGTTTCGCTCAGGGGTCGGCGGGCTACACCTTC	CASSFAQGSAGYTF
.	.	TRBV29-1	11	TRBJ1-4	TGCAGCGTTTGGACAGCTGAAAAACTGTTTTTT	CSVWTAEKLFF
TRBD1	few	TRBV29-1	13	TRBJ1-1	TGCAGCGTTACACAGGGGAATGTGGCTGAAGCTTTCTTT	CSVTQGNVAEAFF
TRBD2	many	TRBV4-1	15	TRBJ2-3	TGCGCCAGCAGAGCACTAGCGATTGGGTCAGATACGCAGTATTTT	CASRALAIGSDTQYF
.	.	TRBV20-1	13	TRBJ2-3	TGCAGTGCTAGTCACATGGGCACAGATACGCAGTATTTT	CSASHMGTDTQYF
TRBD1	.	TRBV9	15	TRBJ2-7	TGTGCCAGCAGCCCGAGGGGACAGGCCGGGAACGAGCAGTACTTC	CASSPRGQAGNEQYF
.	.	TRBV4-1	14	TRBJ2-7	TGCGCCAGCAGCCAAGTAGACCAAAAGGTCGAGCAGTACTTC	CASSQVDQKVEQYF
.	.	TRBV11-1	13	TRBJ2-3	TGTGCCAGCAGCTCCGAAGGCCGAGATACGCAGTATTTT	CASSSEGRDTQYF
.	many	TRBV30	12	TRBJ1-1	TGTGCCTGGTCTGGAGATCGATTTGAAGCTTTCTTT	CAWSGDRFEAFF
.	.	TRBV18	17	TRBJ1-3	TGTGCCAGCTCACCCCCCAACTTGCAGCTCTCTGGAAACACCATATATTTT	CASSPPNLQLSGNTIYF
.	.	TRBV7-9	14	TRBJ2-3	TGTGCCAGCAGCCTCTACGGTCGGGAAGATACGCAGTATTTT	CASSLYGREDTQYF
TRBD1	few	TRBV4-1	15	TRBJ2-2	TGCGCCAGCAGCCAAGGGTACAGGGGGATCGGGGAGCTGTTTTTT	CASSQGYRGIGELFF
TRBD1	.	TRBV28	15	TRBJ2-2	TGTGCCAGCAGTTTGGGACAGGGTCGCACCGGGGAGCTGTTTTTT	CASSLGQGRTGELFF
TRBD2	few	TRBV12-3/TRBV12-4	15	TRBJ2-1	TGTGCCAGCACGACTAGCGGGGGGGCAATTGCTGAGCAGTTCTTC	CASTTSGGAIAEQFF
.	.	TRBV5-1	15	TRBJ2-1	TGCGCCAGCAGCTTGGGGAACGATATCGACAATGAGCAGTTCTTC	CASSLGNDIDNEQFF
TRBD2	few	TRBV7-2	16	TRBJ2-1	TGTGCCAGCAGCTTAGAGACTAGCGGGGGGTACAATGAGCAGTTCTTC	CASSLETSGGYNEQFF
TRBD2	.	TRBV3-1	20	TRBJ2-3	TGTGCCAGCAGCTTATTCCTCGCCGGGACTAGCGGGGGGGAGTTGGATACGCAGTATTTT	CASSLFLAGTSGGELDTQYF
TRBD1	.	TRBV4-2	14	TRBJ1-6	TGTGCCAGCAGCCCCCGGACAGGGATTTTGCCCCTCCACTTT	CASSPRTGILPLHF
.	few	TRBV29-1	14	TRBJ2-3	TGCAGCGCTGGGGGCGGACACCCCGGCGATACGCAGTATTTT	CSAGGGHPGDTQYF
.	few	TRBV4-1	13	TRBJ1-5	TGCGCCAGCAGCCAATACACTGGTCAGCCCCAGCATTTT	CASSQYTGQPQHF